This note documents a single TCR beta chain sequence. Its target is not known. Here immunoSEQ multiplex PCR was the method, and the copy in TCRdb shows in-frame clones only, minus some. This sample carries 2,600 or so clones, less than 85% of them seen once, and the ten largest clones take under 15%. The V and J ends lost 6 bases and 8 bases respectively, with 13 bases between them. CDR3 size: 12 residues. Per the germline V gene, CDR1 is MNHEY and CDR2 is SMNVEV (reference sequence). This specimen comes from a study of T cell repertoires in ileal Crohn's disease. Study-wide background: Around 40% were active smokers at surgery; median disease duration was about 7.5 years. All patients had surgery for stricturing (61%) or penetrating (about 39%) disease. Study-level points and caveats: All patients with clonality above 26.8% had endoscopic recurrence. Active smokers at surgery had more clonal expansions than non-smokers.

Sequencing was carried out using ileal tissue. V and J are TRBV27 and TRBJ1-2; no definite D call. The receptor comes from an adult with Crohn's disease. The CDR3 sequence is CASRGGGSGYTF. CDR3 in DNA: TGTGCCAGCAGAGGAGGTGGGTCGGGCTACACCTTC.